These 10 T cell receptor beta chains came from one sample sequenced in a study of blood T cell repertoires in COVID-19. Here immunoSEQ multiplex PCR was the method, and the copy in TCRdb shows in-frame clones only, minus some. The sample has some 200,000 clones; 70% to 90% are singletons. Sequencing was carried out using peripheral blood. The receptors were sampled from a woman in her 70s with acute or convalescent COVID-19.

The gene calls are TRBV3-1 (or the pseudogene TRBV3-2) and TRBJ1-2; no clear D. Trimming cost V 0 bases and J 4 bases, with 9 bases left between them. CDR3 length equals 14 residues. From germline, CDR1 is LGHDT and CDR2 YNNKEL (reference sequence). The CDR3 loop is CASSQDNRGYGYTF. The CDR3, as DNA: TGTGCCAGCAGCCAAGATAACCGGGGCTATGGCTACACCTTC.

The sample holds a few counts of this clone. The chain uses TRBV5-1 and TRBJ1-3, with D possibly being TRBD1 (5 bases). Germline lookup yields CDR1 SGHRS and CDR2 YFSETQ. Trimming left V 2 bases short and J 10 bases short, with 16 bases between. The CDR3 contains 14 residues. The CDR3 nucleotides read TGCGCCAGCAGCTTAGGACAAGGCCAAGGGACCATATATTTT. This sequence encodes CASSLGQGQGTIYF. The whole variable domain, filled in from reference TRBV5-1 and TRBJ1-3, reads KAGVTQTPRYLIKTRGQQVTLSCSPISGHRSVSWYQQTPGQGLQFLFEYFSETQRNKGNFPGRFSGRQFSNSRSEMNVSTLELGDSALYLCASSLGQGQGTIYFGEGSWLTVV.

This clone has more than one count but fewer than ten. The chain employs TRBV28 and TRBJ1-1; 8 nucleotides line up with TRBD1. Germline CDR1 and CDR2: MDHEN and SYDVKM. The CDR3 spans 16 residues. V shed 3 bases and J 6 bases; nucleotides not matched to a gene: 12. This CDR3 reads CASSFSPPLQGAEAFF. CDR3 DNA sequence: TGTGCCAGCAGTTTCAGCCCCCCCTTACAGGGGGCTGAAGCTTTCTTT.

The chain joins TRBV5-1 to TRBJ2-7; 7 bases are a match to TRBD1. V lost 7 bases to trimming and J lost 5 bases; unmatched junction nucleotides: 12. CDR3 length: 14 residues. Germline assignment: CDR1 SGHRS and CDR2 YFSETQ. The CDR3 coding sequence is TGCGCCAGCCACAGACAGGGTGGTAGCAACGAGCAGTACTTC. Its translation is CASHRQGGSNEQYF.

This rearrangement joins TRBV6-5 to TRBJ2-7; 7 bases are a match to TRBD2. Germline lookup yields CDR1 MNHEY and CDR2 SVGAGI. This CDR3 region has 14 residues. The ends lost 5 bases at V and 0 bases at J; junction bases unmatched: 4. The CDR3, as DNA: TGTGCCAGCAGTCCCGGGAGGTACTCCTACGAGCAGTACTTC. Protein: CASSPGRYSYEQYF.

The chain has TRBV11-3 and TRBJ2-1; TRBD2 agrees at 9 bases. The CDR3 spans 15 residues. Germline assignment: CDR1 SGHNT and CDR2 YENEEA. J lost 6 bases, V lost 4 bases, and 7 bases had no gene match. For the CDR3, the DNA is TGTGCCAGCAGCTCGGGCGCGGGGGGGCCCAATGAGCAGTTCTTC. Its translation is CASSSGAGGPNEQFF.

The chain uses TRBV18 and TRBJ2-2; 7 nucleotides line up with TRBD2. CDR3 size: 18 residues. Germline CDR1 is KGHSH and CDR2 is LQKENI. V dropped 5 bases and J dropped 3; count of bases not matched to a gene: 15. The CDR3 DNA sequence: TGTGCCAGCTCAGCTACTGGTATGCGGGAGCGGGACACCGGGGAGCTGTTTTTT. This encodes CASSATGMRERDTGELFF.

The chain couples TRBV19 to TRBJ1-5, with D hard to call. Trimming cost V 4 bases and J 8 bases, with 15 bases left between them. This CDR3 spans 14 amino acids. The germline V gene encodes CDR1 LNHDA and CDR2 SQIVND (reference sequence). The CDR3 protein is CASSRVRNEEPQHF. CDR3 DNA sequence: TGTGCCAGTAGTAGGGTACGGAATGAGGAGCCCCAGCATTTT. The full variable domain, its missing parts supplied by reference TRBV19 and TRBJ1-5, is DGGITQSPKYLFRKEGQNVTLSCEQNLNHDAMYWYRQDPGQGLRLIYYSQIVNDFQKGDIAEGYSVSREKKESFPLTVTSAQKNPTAFYLCASSRVRNEEPQHFGDGTRLSIL.

The chain joins TRBV19 to TRBJ2-7; 13 nucleotides line up with TRBD2. Trimming at V came to 5 bases and at J to 6 bases, leaving 7 bases not matched to a gene. The CDR3 covers 15 residues. The germline gives CDR1 LNHDA, CDR2 SQIVND (reference sequence). CDR3 DNA sequence: TGTGCCAGTAGTCCCCGGACTAGCGGGAGCGCCGAGCAGTACTTC. Encoded protein: CASSPRTSGSAEQYF. Variable domain in full (rest from reference TRBV19 and TRBJ2-7): DGGITQSPKYLFRKEGQNVTLSCEQNLNHDAMYWYRQDPGQGLRLIYYSQIVNDFQKGDIAEGYSVSREKKESFPLTVTSAQKNPTAFYLCASSPRTSGSAEQYFGPGTRLTVT.

As concerns this clone: At one end the junction does not follow the germline gene, possibly because of a read error. The rearrangement links TRBV6-5 to TRBJ1-2, with 7 positions matching TRBD1. CDR3 length equals 15 residues. The germline gives CDR1 MNHEY, CDR2 SVGAGI. The CDR3 here is CATSLVQGDYYGYTF. The CDR3 nucleotides read TGTGCCACCAGTTTGGTGCAGGGGGACTACTATGGCTACACCTTC.